This T cell receptor beta chain comes out of a study of human CD8 memory T cell subsets. Whole-study findings and limits: Stem-like memory T cells matched precursor exhausted T cells in high diversity, which effector memory cells lacked.

Considering frequency, this clonotype is medium-sized. Antigen: not known. Scientists made TCR beta libraries using UMI-labeled 5' RACE. TCRdb reprocessed the 5' RACE reads and reports one entry per CDR3 protein, with no DNA. The sample features fewer than 10,000 distinct CDR3 sequences, with about 22% in its top ten. This CDR3 has 13 residues. CDR1 is SEHNR, CDR2 FQNEAQ, per germline (reference sequence). Sequencing was carried out using CD8+ T cells from PBMCs. V and J are TRBV7-9 and TRBJ2-7. The source of this sequence is a human donor in good health. The CDR3 loop reads CASRKGSLYEQYF. The full variable domain, its missing parts supplied by reference TRBV7-9 and TRBJ2-7, is DTGVSQNPRHKITKRGQNVTFRCDPISEHNRLYWYRQTLGQGPEFLTYFQNEAQLEKSRLLSDRFSAERPKGSFSTLEIQRTEQGDSAMYLCASRKGSLYEQYFGPGTRLTVT.